The 30 T cell receptor beta chains below all came from one sample that was sequenced in a study of CD8+CD57+ T cells in acquired aplastic anemia. Using genomic DNA as the template, TCR beta VDJ and CDR3 profiling was carried out. One entry per CDR3 protein, called by TCRdb with MiXCR from the reads. The sample has fewer than 200,000 distinct CDR3 sequences, 45% to 60% seen once. Patients chosen for sequencing had CD8+CD57+ cells that had expanded, as shown by flow cytometry. The sequencing sample was made of sorted CD4+, CD8+, or CD8+CD57+ T cells (not recorded which) from PBMCs. The origin of the receptors is a human donor with aplastic anemia.

V and J are TRBV9 and TRBJ2-5, with D perhaps TRBD2 (5 bases). Per germline, CDR1 SGDLS and CDR2 YYNGEE. V shed 1 base and J shed 5 bases, with 12 bases lying between them. The CDR3 is 14 residues long. The CDR3, as DNA: TGTGCCAGCAGCGTAAGCGGTATCGATGAGACCCAGTACTTC. Its protein is CASSVSGIDETQYF.

V and J are TRBV14 and TRBJ1-6; D perhaps matches TRBD1 (6 bases). Per the germline V gene, CDR1 is SGHDN and CDR2 is FVKESK. V shed 1 base and J shed 7 bases, with 11 bases lying between them. This CDR3 is built from 15 residues. CDR3 amino acids: CASSQVTGSNSPLHF. CDR3 sequence (DNA): TGTGCCAGCAGCCAAGTAACAGGGAGCAATTCACCCCTCCACTTT. Full variable domain (outside the CDR3, taken from reference TRBV14 and TRBJ1-6): EAGVTQFPSHSVIEKGQTVTLRCDPISGHDNLYWYRRVMGKEIKFLLHFVKESKQDESGMPNNRFLAERTGGTYSTLKVQPAELEDSGVYFCASSQVTGSNSPLHFGNGTRLTVT.

The rearrangement joins TRBV3-1 to TRBJ1-6; D unresolved. CDR1 and CDR2 (germline): LGHDT, YNNKEL (reference sequence). The CDR3 has 16 amino acids. Trimming took 1 base from V and 10 from J, leaving 17 bases between them. CDR3 loop: CASSQGTAHSSSPLHF. CDR3 DNA: TGTGCCAGCAGCCAAGGGACGGCACATTCAAGCTCACCCCTCCACTTT.

The chain has TRBV7-2 and TRBJ2-3; D is uncertain. CDR1 is SGHTA and CDR2 is FQGNSA in the germline V gene. V shed 4 bases and J shed 0 bases, with 5 bases lying between them. CDR3 length: 13 amino acids. CDR3 amino acids: CASSSPSTDTQYF. The CDR3 nucleotides read TGTGCCAGCAGCTCCCCCAGCACAGATACGCAGTATTTT.

This chain links TRBV24-1 with TRBJ2-1, with 11 bases matching TRBD2. The J segment lost 2 bases and the V segment lost 3 bases, leaving 5 bases of the junction unmatched. This CDR3 has 17 residues. CDR1 is KGHDR and CDR2 is SFDVKD in the germline V gene. The CDR3 reads CATSDTLTSGTYNEQFF. CDR3 DNA: TGTGCCACCAGTGATACCCTGACTAGCGGGACCTACAATGAGCAGTTCTTC.

This clonotype occurred many times. This chain's CDR3 is CASRLGPQSSNYGYTF. CDR3 DNA: TGTGCCAGTCGCTTGGGGCCACAAAGTTCTAACTATGGCTACACCTTC. The gene calls are TRBV19 and TRBJ1-2; possibly TRBD1 for D (5 bases). The CDR3 is 16 residues long. Germline values: CDR1 LNHDA, CDR2 SQIVND (reference sequence). V shed 8 bases and J shed 0 bases, with 19 bases lying between them.

This clonotype was seen more than once but under ten times. The genes are TRBV19 and TRBJ1-5; the D is unclear. The CDR3 has 12 amino acids. V lost 3 bases and J lost 8, with 8 bases in between. CDR1 and CDR2 from the germline V gene are LNHDA and SQIVND (reference sequence). The CDR3 protein is CASSMGNKPQHF. DNA for the CDR3: TGTGCCAGTAGTATGGGGAATAAGCCCCAGCATTTT.

This clonotype turned up a few times. The rearrangement joins TRBV10-1 to TRBJ2-7; maybe TRBD2 (6 bases). In germline, CDR1 is WNHNN, CDR2 SYGVQD (reference sequence). This CDR3 has 13 amino acids. V was trimmed by 7 bases and J by 5 bases, leaving 15 bases between them. In DNA, the CDR3 is TGCGCCAGCAAGGAGGGATGGGTCGACGAGCAGTACTTC. Its translation: CASKEGWVDEQYF.

The V call is TRBV20-1, the J call TRBJ2-7, with 9 bases aligning to TRBD1. The germline gives CDR1 DFQATT, CDR2 SNEGSKA (reference sequence). The CDR3 length is 13 residues. After removal of 5 bases from V and 5 bases from J, the junction contained 7 bases not matched to a gene. CDR3 coding DNA: TGCAGTGCTCTTGGGACAGGGATCGACGAGCAGTACTTC. As protein: CSALGTGIDEQYF.

In its sample, this clonotype was seen many times. This chain connects TRBV5-5 to TRBJ2-7, with D maybe TRBD1 (6 bases). The CDR3 consists of 13 residues. Trimming took 3 bases from V and 3 from J, leaving 10 bases between them. Germline CDR1 is SGHKS and CDR2 is YYEKEE (reference sequence). CDR3 bases: TGTGCCAGCAGCTCTACAGGGTACTACGAGCAGTACTTC. It encodes CASSSTGYYEQYF.

V gene TRBV19 combines with J gene TRBJ2-1; TRBD1 matches 7 bases. The J call may not be correct, given that the DNA end is closer to TRBJ2-7. The CDR3 has 14 amino acids. The germline V gene encodes CDR1 LNHDA and CDR2 SQIVND (reference sequence). The CDR3, as DNA: TGTGCCAGTAGCGAGACAGGGTTCCCCAATGAGCAGTACTTC. Encoded protein: CASSETGFPNEQYF.

Details on this clonotype: Possible read error: a much larger clone is one base away. The V call is TRBV11-1, the J call TRBJ2-3; D call uncertain. The germline V and J ends were trimmed by 6 bases and 2 bases, with 15 bases remaining between them. The CDR3 has 15 amino acids. The germline V gene encodes CDR1 SGHAT and CDR2 FQDESV (reference sequence). CDR3 sequence (DNA): TGTGCCAGCAGAGCTCAGGTTATGATCACAGATACGCAGTATTTT. It codes for CASRAQVMITDTQYF.

This clonotype was recorded at least ten times. The V call is TRBV11-1, the J call TRBJ2-3; maybe TRBD2 (6 bases). There are 15 residues in the CDR3. The V gene lost 2 bases and the J gene lost 2 bases, with 11 bases spanning the gap. Germline V CDR1 and CDR2: SGHAT, FQDESV (reference sequence). This chain's CDR3 is CASSLQAGNTDTQYF. For the CDR3, the DNA is TGTGCCAGCAGCTTACAGGCGGGGAACACAGATACGCAGTATTTT.

The rearrangement uses TRBV5-6 and TRBJ2-3; D is ambiguous. Germline CDR1 is SGHDT and CDR2 is YYEEEE. Between the trimmed V and J ends, which lost 6 bases and 3 bases, there was a span of 11 bases. The CDR3 totals 13 residues. The CDR3 bases are TGTGCCAGCACCACGCAGATAACAGATACGCAGTATTTT. As protein: CASTTQITDTQYF.

The V call is TRBV4-2, the J call TRBJ1-4; no clear D. The CDR3 contains 11 residues. Germline CDR1 reads LGHNA; CDR2 reads YNFKEQ. V was pared by 6 bases and J by 12 bases, with 11 bases between. The CDR3 region has the DNA TGTGCCAGCAGGGTTAATGAGGAACTGTTTTTT. Its protein is CASRVNEELFF.

This clonotype was recorded at least ten times. The chain recombines TRBV7-9 with TRBJ2-7; 8 bases line up with TRBD1. CDR3 length equals 14 residues. The germline gives CDR1 SEHNR, CDR2 FQNEAQ (reference sequence). With 2 bases clipped from V and 4 bases from J, the junction kept 4 bases outside the gene matches. DNA of the CDR3: TGTGCCAGCAGCTTAAGAGGGGACAGGTACGAGCAGTACTTC. Translating it yields CASSLRGDRYEQYF.

CDR3 in DNA: TGCAGCGCGAAACCGGGACAGAAGTACGAGCAGTACTTC. Translated: CSAKPGQKYEQYF. The chain couples TRBV29-1 to TRBJ2-7; 7 bases are a match to TRBD1. Germline values: CDR1 SQVTM, CDR2 ANQGSEA. J lost 4 bases, V lost 7 bases, and 10 bases had no gene match. CDR3 size: 13 residues.

The CDR3 loop is CASSEGDTGGTEQYF. In nucleotides, the CDR3 is TGTGCCAGCAGTGAAGGGGACACCGGTGGGACCGAGCAGTACTTC. The chain couples TRBV2 to TRBJ2-7; tentatively, D is TRBD1 (6 bases). Germline V lookup: CDR1 SNHLY, CDR2 FYNNEI. Trimming stripped 1 base from V and 6 bases from J, with 16 bases between. The CDR3 is made up of 15 amino acids.

This clonotype was observed a handful of times. V is TRBV18 and J is TRBJ2-2, with TRBD2 identical over 9 bases. In germline, CDR1 is KGHSH, CDR2 LQKENI. V shed 2 bases and J 0 bases; nucleotides not matched to a gene: 7. The CDR3 is 18 amino acids. The CDR3 region is CASSPRSSGGTNTGELFF. The CDR3 DNA follows: TGTGCCAGCTCACCAAGGAGTAGCGGGGGAACGAACACCGGGGAGCTGTTTTTT. Complete variable domain (other parts from reference TRBV18 and TRBJ2-2): NAGVMQNPRHLVRRRGQEARLRCSPMKGHSHVYWYRQLPEEGLKFMVYLQKENIIDESGMPKERFSAEFPKEGPSILRIQQVVRGDSAAYFCASSPRSSGGTNTGELFFGEGSRLTVL.

This clonotype was seen more than once but under ten times. The chain recombines TRBV27 with TRBJ2-3; TRBD1 might be the D (6 bases). Trimming pared 7 bases from V and 1 base from J, leaving 9 bases between. The germline gives CDR1 MNHEY, CDR2 SMNVEV (reference sequence). The CDR3 extends over 13 amino acids. The CDR3: CASTDSGTDTQYF. CDR3 DNA sequence: TGTGCCAGCACGGACAGTGGCACAGATACGCAGTATTTT.

The rearrangement links TRBV29-1 to TRBJ2-7; perhaps TRBD2 as D (5 bases). CDR1 and CDR2 (germline): SQVTM, ANQGSEA. This CDR3 is 13 amino acids long. V lost 4 bases to trimming and J lost 7 bases, with 17 bases between them. CDR3 protein: CSVVVIGVGEQYF. CDR3 DNA: TGCAGCGTTGTAGTAATCGGGGTGGGGGAGCAGTACTTC.

This sequence joins TRBV5-4 and TRBJ2-2, with 11 positions matching TRBD1. Germline loops: CDR1 SGHNT, CDR2 YYREEE (reference sequence). After removal of 4 bases from V and 8 bases from J, the junction contained 7 bases not matched to a gene. The CDR3 has 15 amino acids. This chain's CDR3 is CASSPGTGGVGELFF. The CDR3 DNA sequence: TGTGCCAGCAGCCCCGGGACAGGGGGTGTTGGGGAGCTGTTTTTT.

As concerns this clonotype: The CDR3 ends on some other residue instead of the conserved phenylalanine or tryptophan, so this is likely a read error. This chain links TRBV27 with TRBJ2-6; D might be TRBD2 (6 bases). The CDR3 has 19 amino acids. V shed 3 bases and J shed 0 bases, with 18 bases lying between them. Germline V gene sequence: CDR1 MNHEY, CDR2 SMNVEV (reference sequence). DNA for the CDR3: TGTGCCAGCAGTTTGTCGGTTGGGGGGTACGGCTCTGGGGCCAACGTCCTGACTTCC. This gives the protein CASSLSVGGYGSGANVLTS.

This clonotype was seen a few times. Here the CDR3 reads CASSTSGEVYEQYF. The CDR3 nucleotides are TGTGCCAGCTCGACTAGCGGGGAGGTCTACGAGCAGTACTTC. The rearrangement uses TRBV18 and TRBJ2-7; 11 bases align to TRBD2. Germline V lookup: CDR1 KGHSH, CDR2 LQKENI. V dropped 6 bases and J dropped 3; count of bases not matched to a gene: 4. The CDR3 runs to 14 residues.

The chain couples TRBV19 to TRBJ1-1; D is perhaps TRBD1 (5 bases). Germline V gene sequence: CDR1 LNHDA, CDR2 SQIVND (reference sequence). V lost 5 bases and J lost 1, with 11 bases in between. The CDR3 is made up of 14 amino acids. The CDR3 spells CASSPLGENTEAFF. The CDR3 nucleotides read TGTGCCAGTAGTCCCCTAGGGGAGAACACTGAAGCTTTCTTT.

This clonotype was recorded once. This chain uses TRBV29-1 with TRBJ2-5; maybe TRBD2 (5 bases). The CDR3 length is 13 residues. Trimming took off 5 bases at V and 5 bases at J, with 15 bases between the two ends. Germline V gene lookup returns CDR1 SQVTM and CDR2 ANQGSEA. The CDR3 spells CSVPLGEWETQYF. The CDR3 DNA is TGCAGCGTTCCCCTCGGGGAATGGGAGACCCAGTACTTC.

The rearrangement uses TRBV30 and TRBJ1-1; D gene unclear. There are 14 residues in the CDR3. Deletions cut 3 bases from V and 5 bases from J, with 16 bases between. Germline V lookup: CDR1 GTSNPN, CDR2 SVGIG (reference sequence). The CDR3 loop reads CAWRESWWGTEAFF. The CDR3 DNA is TGTGCCTGGAGAGAGTCCTGGTGGGGAACTGAAGCTTTCTTT.

This rearrangement joins TRBV7-8 to TRBJ2-7; D could derive from TRBD1 or TRBD2 (7 bases each). V shed 5 bases and J shed 2 bases, with 16 bases lying between them. Per the germline V gene, CDR1 is SGHVS and CDR2 is FQNEAQ. This CDR3 region has 15 residues. In DNA, the CDR3 is TGTGCCAGCAGCCCGCAGGGGGGGCAAGCCTACGAGCAGTACTTC. Encoded protein: CASSPQGGQAYEQYF.

In its sample, this clonotype was seen many times. The rearrangement links TRBV10-2 to TRBJ2-3, with 13 nucleotides matching TRBD2. Germline trimming cut 6 bases from V and 2 bases from J; bases unmatched to any gene: 2. CDR3 length equals 15 residues. Germline V gives CDR1 WSHSY, CDR2 SAAADI. The CDR3 sequence is CASRTSGGTTDTQYF. In DNA, the CDR3 is TGCGCCAGCAGGACTAGCGGGGGGACCACAGATACGCAGTATTTT.

This clonotype was observed a handful of times. The chain uses TRBV2 and TRBJ1-6; D is unclear. The germline CDR1 and CDR2 sequences are SNHLY and FYNNEI. V was pared by 3 bases and J by 7 bases, with 7 bases between. This CDR3 comprises 13 residues. CDR3 amino acids: CASSDLRNSPLHF. The CDR3 DNA follows: TGTGCCAGCAGTGATCTGAGAAATTCACCCCTCCACTTT.